One sample yielded the 8 T cell receptor beta chains listed below, sequenced in a study of cytomegalovirus exposure and HLA in healthy donors. PCR primers comprised 60 Vbeta and 13 Jbeta primers. The data were produced by immunoSEQ multiplex PCR, yet TCRdb's version contains in-frame clones alone and is incomplete. The table includes 85,000 to 100,000 clones, around 73% detected once. Sequenced material: PBMCs. Receptors were obtained from a man aged 35 to 55 in good health and CMV-seronegative.

This clone was found once. V usage is TRBV10-2 and J usage is TRBJ2-3, with TRBD2 identical over 10 bases. Germline V gives CDR1 WSHSY, CDR2 SAAADI. The CDR3 loop spans 15 amino acids. The V and J ends lost 4 bases and 4 bases, in that order; junction bases with no gene match: 5. CDR3 protein: CASSAERGGPDTQYF. The CDR3 bases are TGCGCCAGCAGTGCTGAGCGGGGGGGCCCAGATACGCAGTATTTT.

The sample holds one count of this clone. The chain is built from TRBV30 and TRBJ1-5; D might be TRBD1 (6 bases). Trimming cost V 5 bases and J 4 bases, with 12 bases left between them. The CDR3 covers 13 residues. CDR1 is GTSNPN and CDR2 is SVGIG in the germline V gene (reference sequence). Written as DNA, the CDR3 is TGTGCCTGGTCCGGGACAACAAATCAGCCCCAGCATTTT. It codes for CAWSGTTNQPQHF.

This chain links TRBV27 with TRBJ2-7; no firm D call. The CDR3 extends over 14 amino acids. Germline assignment: CDR1 MNHEY and CDR2 SMNVEV (reference sequence). Trimming shortened V by 2 bases and J by 2 bases, and 10 bases separated the two germline ends. The CDR3 DNA is TGTGCCAGCAGTTTAAAGGCAGGCCCCTACGAGCAGTACTTC. Protein product: CASSLKAGPYEQYF.

CDR3 sequence: CASSLEGLGTYNEQFF. The CDR3 nucleotides read TGTGCCAGCAGCTTAGAAGGACTAGGCACCTACAATGAGCAGTTCTTC. This rearrangement joins TRBV7-6 to TRBJ2-1, with TRBD2 matching 7 bases. This CDR3 comprises 16 residues. V shed 1 base, J shed 2 bases, and the junction held 5 bases outside the gene matches. CDR1 is SGHVS and CDR2 is FNYEAQ in the germline V gene.

V gene TRBV7-9 combines with J gene TRBJ2-5, with a tentative D call TRBD1 (5 bases). Germline CDR1 reads SEHNR; CDR2 reads FQNEAQ (reference sequence). Trimming left V 5 bases short and J 5 bases short, with 15 bases between. CDR3 size: 14 residues. CDR3 bases: TGTGCCAGCAGCGCCCCCCAGGGCCCGGAGACCCAGTACTTC. Translating gives CASSAPQGPETQYF.

The rearrangement links TRBV19 to TRBJ1-5; D is possibly TRBD1 (6 bases). CDR1 LNHDA and CDR2 SQIVND come from the germline V gene (reference sequence). V was shortened by 2 bases and J by 7 bases, with 12 bases between the two germline ends. The CDR3 runs to 14 residues. CDR3 in DNA: TGTGCCAGTAGTATACCAGGGGCAAACCAGCCCCAGCATTTT. Translation: CASSIPGANQPQHF.

The gene calls are TRBV29-1 and TRBJ1-2; 9 bases line up with TRBD1. CDR3 size: 12 residues. The V segment lost 6 bases and the J segment 8 bases; nucleotides outside the gene matches: 7. Germline-derived CDR1 and CDR2 are SQVTM and ANQGSEA. The CDR3 is CSVKQGAEGYTF. The CDR3 DNA reads as TGCAGCGTAAAACAGGGGGCTGAGGGCTACACCTTC.

This clone has only one observation. The CDR3 reads CASSRLASGANVLTF. Written as DNA, the CDR3 is TGTGCCAGCAGCCGCCTGGCTTCTGGGGCCAACGTCCTGACTTTC. The chain carries TRBV6-6 and TRBJ2-6, with D uncertain. Trimming shortened V by 6 bases and J by 1 base, and 10 bases separated the two germline ends. There are 15 residues in the CDR3. Germline V gives CDR1 MNHNY, CDR2 SVGAGI (reference sequence).